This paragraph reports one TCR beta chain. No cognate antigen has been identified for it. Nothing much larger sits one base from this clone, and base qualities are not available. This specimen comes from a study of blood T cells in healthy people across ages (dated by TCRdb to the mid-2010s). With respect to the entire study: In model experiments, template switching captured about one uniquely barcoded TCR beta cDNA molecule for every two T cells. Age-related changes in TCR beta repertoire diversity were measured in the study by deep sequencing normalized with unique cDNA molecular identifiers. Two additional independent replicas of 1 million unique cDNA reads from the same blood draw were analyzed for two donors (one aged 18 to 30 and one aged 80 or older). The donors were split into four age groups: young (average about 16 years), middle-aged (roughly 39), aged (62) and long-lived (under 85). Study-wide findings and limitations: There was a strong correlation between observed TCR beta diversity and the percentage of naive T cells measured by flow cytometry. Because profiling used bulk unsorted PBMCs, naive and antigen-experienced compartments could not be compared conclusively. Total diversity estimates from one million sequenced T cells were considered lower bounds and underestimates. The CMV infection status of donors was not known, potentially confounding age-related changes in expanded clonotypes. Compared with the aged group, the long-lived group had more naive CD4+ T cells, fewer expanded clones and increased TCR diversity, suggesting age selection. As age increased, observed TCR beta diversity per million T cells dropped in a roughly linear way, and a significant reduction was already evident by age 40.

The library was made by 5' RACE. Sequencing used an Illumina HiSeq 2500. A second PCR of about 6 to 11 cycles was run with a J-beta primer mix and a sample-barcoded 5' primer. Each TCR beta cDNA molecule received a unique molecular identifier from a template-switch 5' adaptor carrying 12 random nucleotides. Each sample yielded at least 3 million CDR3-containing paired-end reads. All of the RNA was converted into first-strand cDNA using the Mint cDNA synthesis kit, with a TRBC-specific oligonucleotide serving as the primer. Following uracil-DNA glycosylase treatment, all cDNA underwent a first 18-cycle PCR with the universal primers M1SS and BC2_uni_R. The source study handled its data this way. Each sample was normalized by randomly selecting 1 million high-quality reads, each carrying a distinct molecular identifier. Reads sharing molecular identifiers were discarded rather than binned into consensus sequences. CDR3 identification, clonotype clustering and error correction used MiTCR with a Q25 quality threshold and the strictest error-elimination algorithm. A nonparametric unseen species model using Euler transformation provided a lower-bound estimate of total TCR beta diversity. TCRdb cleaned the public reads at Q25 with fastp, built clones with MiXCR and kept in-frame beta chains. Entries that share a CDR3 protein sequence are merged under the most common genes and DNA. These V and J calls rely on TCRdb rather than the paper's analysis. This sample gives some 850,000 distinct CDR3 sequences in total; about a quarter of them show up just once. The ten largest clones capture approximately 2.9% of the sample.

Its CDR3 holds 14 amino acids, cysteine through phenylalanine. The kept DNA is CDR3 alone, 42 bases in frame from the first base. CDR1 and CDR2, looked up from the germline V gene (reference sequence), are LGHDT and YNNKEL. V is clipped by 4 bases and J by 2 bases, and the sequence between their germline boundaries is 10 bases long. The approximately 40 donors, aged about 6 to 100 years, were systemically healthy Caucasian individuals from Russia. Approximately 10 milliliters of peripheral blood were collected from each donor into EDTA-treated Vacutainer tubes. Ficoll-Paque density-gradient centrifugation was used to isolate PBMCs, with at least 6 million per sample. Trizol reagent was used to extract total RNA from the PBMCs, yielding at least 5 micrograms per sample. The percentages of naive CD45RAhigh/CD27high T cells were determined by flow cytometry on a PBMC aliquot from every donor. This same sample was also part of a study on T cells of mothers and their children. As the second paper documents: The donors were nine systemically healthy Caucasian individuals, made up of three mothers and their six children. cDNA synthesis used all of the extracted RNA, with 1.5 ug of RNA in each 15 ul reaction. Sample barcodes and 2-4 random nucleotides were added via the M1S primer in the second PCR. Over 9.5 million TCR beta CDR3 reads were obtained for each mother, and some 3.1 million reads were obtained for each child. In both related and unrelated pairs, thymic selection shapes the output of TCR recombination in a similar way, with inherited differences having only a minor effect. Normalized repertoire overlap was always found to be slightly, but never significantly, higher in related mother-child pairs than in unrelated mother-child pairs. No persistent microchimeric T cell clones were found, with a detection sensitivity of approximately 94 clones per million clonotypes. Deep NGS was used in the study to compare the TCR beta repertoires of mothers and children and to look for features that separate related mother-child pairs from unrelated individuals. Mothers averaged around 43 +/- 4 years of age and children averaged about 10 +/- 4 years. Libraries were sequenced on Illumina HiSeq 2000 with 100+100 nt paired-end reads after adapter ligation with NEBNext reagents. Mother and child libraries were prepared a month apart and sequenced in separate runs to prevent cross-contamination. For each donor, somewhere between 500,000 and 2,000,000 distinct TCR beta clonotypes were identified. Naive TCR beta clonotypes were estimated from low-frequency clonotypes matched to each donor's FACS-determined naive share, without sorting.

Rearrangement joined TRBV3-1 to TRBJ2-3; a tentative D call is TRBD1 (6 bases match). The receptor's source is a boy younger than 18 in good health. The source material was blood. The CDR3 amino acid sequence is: CASSPGTTTDTQYF. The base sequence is TGTGCCAGCAGCCCCGGGACAACCACAGATACGCAGTATTTT.